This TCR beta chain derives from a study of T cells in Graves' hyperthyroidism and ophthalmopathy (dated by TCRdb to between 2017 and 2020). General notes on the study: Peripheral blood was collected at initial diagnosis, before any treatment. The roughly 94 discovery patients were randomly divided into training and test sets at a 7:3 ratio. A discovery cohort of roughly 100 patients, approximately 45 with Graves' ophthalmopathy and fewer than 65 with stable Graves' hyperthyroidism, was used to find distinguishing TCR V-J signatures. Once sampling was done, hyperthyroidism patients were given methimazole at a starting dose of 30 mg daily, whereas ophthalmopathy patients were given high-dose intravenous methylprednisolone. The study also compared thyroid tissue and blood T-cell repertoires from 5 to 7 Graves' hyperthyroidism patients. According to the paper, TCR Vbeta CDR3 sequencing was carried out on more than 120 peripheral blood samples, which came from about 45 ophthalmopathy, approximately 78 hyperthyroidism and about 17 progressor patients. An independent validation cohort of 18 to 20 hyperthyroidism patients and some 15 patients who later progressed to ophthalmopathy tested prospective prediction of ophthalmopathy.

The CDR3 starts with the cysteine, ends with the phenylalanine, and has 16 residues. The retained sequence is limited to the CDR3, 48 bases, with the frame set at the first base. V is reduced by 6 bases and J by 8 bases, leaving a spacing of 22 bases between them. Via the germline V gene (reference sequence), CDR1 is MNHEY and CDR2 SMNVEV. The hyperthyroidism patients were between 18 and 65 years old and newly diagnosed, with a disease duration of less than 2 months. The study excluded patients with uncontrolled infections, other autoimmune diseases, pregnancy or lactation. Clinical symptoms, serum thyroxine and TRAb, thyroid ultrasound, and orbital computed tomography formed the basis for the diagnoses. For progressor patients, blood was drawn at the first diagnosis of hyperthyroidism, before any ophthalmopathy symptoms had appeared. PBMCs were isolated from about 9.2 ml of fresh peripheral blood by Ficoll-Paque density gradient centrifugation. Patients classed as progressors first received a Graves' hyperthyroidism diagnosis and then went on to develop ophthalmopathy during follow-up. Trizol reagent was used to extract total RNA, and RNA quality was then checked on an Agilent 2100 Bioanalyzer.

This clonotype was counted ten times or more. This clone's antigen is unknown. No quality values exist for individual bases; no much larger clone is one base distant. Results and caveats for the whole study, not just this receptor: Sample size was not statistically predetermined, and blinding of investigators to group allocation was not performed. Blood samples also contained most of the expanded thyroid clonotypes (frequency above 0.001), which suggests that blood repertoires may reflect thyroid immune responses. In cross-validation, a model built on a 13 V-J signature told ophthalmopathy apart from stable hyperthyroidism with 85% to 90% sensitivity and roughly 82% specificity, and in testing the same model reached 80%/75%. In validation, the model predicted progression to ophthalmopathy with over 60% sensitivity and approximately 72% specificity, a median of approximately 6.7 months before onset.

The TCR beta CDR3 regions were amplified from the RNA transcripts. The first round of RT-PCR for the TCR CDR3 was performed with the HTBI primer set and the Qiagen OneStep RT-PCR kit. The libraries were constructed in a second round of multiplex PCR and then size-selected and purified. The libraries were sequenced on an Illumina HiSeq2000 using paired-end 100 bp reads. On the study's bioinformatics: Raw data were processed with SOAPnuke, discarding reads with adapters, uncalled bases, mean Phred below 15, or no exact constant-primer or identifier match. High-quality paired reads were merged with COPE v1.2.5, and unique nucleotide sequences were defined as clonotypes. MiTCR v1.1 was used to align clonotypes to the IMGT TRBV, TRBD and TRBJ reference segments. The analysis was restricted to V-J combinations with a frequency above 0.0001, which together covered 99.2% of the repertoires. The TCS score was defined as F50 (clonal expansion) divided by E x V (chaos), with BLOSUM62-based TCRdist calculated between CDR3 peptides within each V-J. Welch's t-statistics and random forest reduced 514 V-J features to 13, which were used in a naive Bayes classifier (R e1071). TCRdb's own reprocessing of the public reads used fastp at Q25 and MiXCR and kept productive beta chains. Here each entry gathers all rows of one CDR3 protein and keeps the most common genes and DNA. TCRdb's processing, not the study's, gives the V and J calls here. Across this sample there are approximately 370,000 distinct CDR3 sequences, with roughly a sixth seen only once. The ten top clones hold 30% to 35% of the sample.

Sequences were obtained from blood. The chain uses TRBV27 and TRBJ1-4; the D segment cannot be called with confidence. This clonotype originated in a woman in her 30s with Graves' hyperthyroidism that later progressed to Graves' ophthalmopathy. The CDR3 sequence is CASSPMYGSGTEKLFF. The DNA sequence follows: TGTGCCAGCAGCCCAATGTACGGGAGTGGAACCGAAAAACTGTTTTTT.